This T cell receptor (beta chain) stems from a study of Tregs in tolerant kidney transplant recipients (dated by TCRdb to about 2019). At the level of the whole study: Before combined kidney and bone marrow transplantation, this study identified donor-specific regulatory T cells using TCRbeta sequencing and then followed those same cells after transplant. In a few healthy controls, several methods of expanding Tregs specific for an allogeneic donor were compared by TCRbeta repertoire sequencing.

About this clone: This receptor's antigen is unknown. Base qualities are not at hand, and no much larger clone is one base apart.

Genomic DNA was extracted from sorted cells with the QIAGEN DNeasy Blood and Tissue Kit for TCRbeta CDR3 sequencing. High-throughput TCRbeta CDR3 sequencing, including PCR amplification with bias correction and internal controls, was performed commercially through immunoSEQ. For the original study's pipeline: Unique productive TCRbeta sequences were defined by CDR3 nucleotide sequence when primers matched and otherwise by CDR3 amino acid sequence together with Vbeta and Jbeta genes. As a correction for sorting error, sequences shared between sorted populations at a frequency ratio of 2:1 or less were discarded, and the remaining shared sequences were assigned to the higher population. Donor-reactive sequences were defined as at least 5-fold expanded in CFSE-low cells versus unstimulated cells, with frequency of at least 0.01% in CFSE-low cells. Jensen-Shannon divergence, calculated on the top 100 TCRbeta sequences ranked by frequency, was used to quantify repertoire divergence. For any sample with multiple sequencing runs, sorting error was corrected in each run separately before the runs were pooled. In TCRdb, the immuneACCESS table is reduced to in-frame sequences with V and J assigned. These tables do not hold every clone; where another copy was compared, an unresolved V gene accounts for under half, and the others remain unexplained. V and J calls and clone size are copied from that table; D and trimming were computed from the DNA. The sample contains fewer than 150,000 clones, about 91% of them found a single time. The ten largest clones capture over 0.5% of the sample.

Unstimulated Tregs (CD4+CD25+CD127-), CD4+ non-Tregs (CD4+CD25-), CD4 and CD8 cells were FACS-sorted from thawed PBMCs. Blood from healthy controls was obtained either from healthy volunteers or as purchased buffy coats. Healthy control blood was separated into PBMCs by Ficoll density gradient and cryopreserved, and patient PBMCs were collected both before and after transplant. The CDR3 sequence holds 13 residues, the cysteine and phenylalanine included. Kept here is only the CDR3 DNA, which spans 39 bases and is read in frame from base 1. CDR1 and CDR2 were assigned from the germline V gene as SGHTA and FQGNSA. The junction shows trimming of 1 base on V and 4 bases on J, plus 7 bases between the germline ends. General findings and caveats noted by the study authors: Although technical replication error seemed to be minimal, the question of biological reproducibility was not addressed directly. Expanding Tregs with activated donor B cells appeared to identify the most biologically relevant and donor-specific TCRbeta repertoire. Because the study included only a small number of patients, the results must be confirmed in larger populations and under other immunosuppression protocols.

The sequenced sample was CD4+ T cells from blood. Recombination connected TRBV7-2 to TRBJ1-2; there is no confident call for the D gene. The receptor was isolated from a human donor in good health. The nucleotides are TGTGCCAGCAGCTTAGGGTTTGGCTATGGCTACACCTTC. This gives the protein CASSLGFGYGYTF.